The TCR beta chain under discussion was sequenced for a study of shared clonotypes between healthy human individuals. Overall study findings and caveats: The study sampled only blood, and tissue repertoires likely differ. A limitation of the genetic and exposure-history diversity represented arose from few donors. Clonotype sharing across a few donors was observed for around 5.1% of naive CD4 clonotypes.

Sequencing was performed with immunoSEQ multiplex PCR; in TCRdb, only in-frame clones are kept and a portion is missing. The sample carries some 2.1 million clones, 85% to 95% recorded once. Concerning this clone itself: Antigen: not known.

CD4+ cells yielded CD45RA+ naive and CD45RA-negative memory subsets. Sequences were obtained from naive CD4+ T cells sorted from blood. Subset in this sample: CD45RA+ positively selected. The TCR originated in a man aged 18 to 29 in good health.

For the CDR3, the DNA is TGTGCCAGCAGCACGCCCGTGGACTATGGCTACACCTTC. This codes for CASSTPVDYGYTF. V gene TRBV21-1 combines with J gene TRBJ1-2. TRBV21-1 is a known pseudogene. The CDR3 runs to 13 residues.